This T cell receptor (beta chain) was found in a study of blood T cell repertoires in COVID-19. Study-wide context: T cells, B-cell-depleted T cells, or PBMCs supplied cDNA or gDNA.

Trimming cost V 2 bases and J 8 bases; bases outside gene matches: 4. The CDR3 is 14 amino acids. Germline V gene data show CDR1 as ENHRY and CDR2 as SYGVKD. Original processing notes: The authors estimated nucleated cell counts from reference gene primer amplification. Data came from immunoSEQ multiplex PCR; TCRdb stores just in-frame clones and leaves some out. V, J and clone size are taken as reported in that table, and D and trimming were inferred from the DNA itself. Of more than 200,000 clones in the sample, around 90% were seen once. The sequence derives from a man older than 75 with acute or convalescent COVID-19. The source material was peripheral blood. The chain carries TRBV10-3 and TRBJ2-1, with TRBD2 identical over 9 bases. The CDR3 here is CAISERAGGDEQFF. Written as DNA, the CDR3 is TGTGCCATCAGTGAGCGAGCGGGAGGAGATGAGCAGTTCTTC.